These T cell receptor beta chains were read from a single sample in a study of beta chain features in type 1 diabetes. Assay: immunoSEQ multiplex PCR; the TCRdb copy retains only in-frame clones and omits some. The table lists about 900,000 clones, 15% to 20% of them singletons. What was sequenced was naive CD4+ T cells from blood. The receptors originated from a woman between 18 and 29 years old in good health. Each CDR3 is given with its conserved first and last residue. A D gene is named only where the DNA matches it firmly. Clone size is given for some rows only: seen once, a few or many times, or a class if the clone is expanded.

CASSSHNEQFF,TGTGCCAGCAGCTCGCACAATGAGCAGTTCTTC,TRBJ2-1,many,TRBV5-4,-
CASSQVHSSTPYEQYF,TGCGCCAGCAGCCAAGTCCACTCTAGTACCCCCTACGAGCAGTACTTC,TRBJ2-7,-,TRBV4-1,-
CASSLAGTRYNEQFF,TGCGCCAGCAGCTTGGCCGGGACCCGGTACAATGAGCAGTTCTTC,TRBJ2-1,few,TRBV5-1,-
CASSELGTSDLRYF,TGTGCCAGCAGTGAACTCGGGACTAGCGATCTCCGGTACTTC,TRBJ2-7,-,TRBV2,TRBD2
CATSSRRSRRGKLFF,TGTGCCACCAGTTCTAGGAGATCGAGACGAGGAAAACTGTTTTTT,TRBJ1-4,-,TRBV15,-
CASSPLWEIENTGELFF,TGTGCCAGCAGCCCCTTGTGGGAAATTGAGAACACCGGGGAGCTGTTTTTT,TRBJ2-2,few,TRBV27,-
CASSPRGFMAEAFF,TGTGCCAGCAGCCCCAGGGGCTTTATGGCTGAAGCTTTCTTT,TRBJ1-1,-,TRBV7-2,-
CASSPNPPLGNEQFF,TGTGCCAGCTCACCAAACCCGCCTCTGGGGAATGAGCAGTTCTTC,TRBJ2-1,-,TRBV18,-
CASRYRQDTDTQYF,TGCGCCAGCAGATACCGACAGGACACAGATACGCAGTATTTT,TRBJ2-3,-,TRBV5-1,-
CASSLGLTGIKQETQYF,TGCGCCAGCAGCTTGGGGTTGACAGGCATTAAACAAGAGACCCAGTACTTC,TRBJ2-5,-,TRBV5-1,-
CASSHQQDAHNYGYTF,TGCGCCAGCAGCCATCAACAGGACGCCCATAACTATGGCTACACCTTC,TRBJ1-2,few,TRBV4-3,-
CASREGQATDTQYF,TGTGCCAGCAGAGAAGGACAGGCCACAGATACGCAGTATTTT,TRBJ2-3,few,TRBV2,TRBD1
CASSLTSANEQFF,TGTGCCAGCAGCTTAACTAGCGCCAATGAGCAGTTCTTC,TRBJ2-1,-,TRBV7-3,-
CASSVSSGYGEETQYF,TGTGCCAGCAGTGTCTCCTCGGGCTATGGAGAAGAGACCCAGTACTTC,TRBJ2-5,few,TRBV28,-
CASSLEANTEAFF,TGTGCCAGCAGCTTGGAGGCGAACACTGAAGCTTTCTTT,TRBJ1-1,few,TRBV5-4,-
CASSGTTSGSSEQFF,TGTGCCAGCAGCGGTACGACTAGCGGGAGCAGTGAGCAGTTCTTC,TRBJ2-1,-,TRBV6-5,TRBD2
CASTSSGANVLTF,TGCGCCAGCACAAGCTCTGGGGCCAACGTCCTGACTTTC,TRBJ2-6,few,TRBV23-1,-
CSVMGLAGADTQYF,TGCAGCGTCATGGGACTAGCGGGAGCAGATACGCAGTATTTT,TRBJ2-3,few,TRBV29-1,TRBD2
CASSPPVGTGSYEQYF,TGTGCCAGCTCACCACCCGTCGGGACAGGGTCCTACGAGCAGTACTTC,TRBJ2-7,few,TRBV18,TRBD1
CASSLSLATDTQYF,TGTGCCAGCAGCTTAAGTTTAGCTACAGATACGCAGTATTTT,TRBJ2-3,few,TRBV7-2,-
CASSYYRQETQYF,TGTGCCAGCAGTTACTACAGGCAAGAGACCCAGTACTTC,TRBJ2-5,-,TRBV6-5,-
CASSLAGGRRGYNEQFF,TGTGCCAGCAGCTTAGCCGGCGGGCGGCGGGGGTACAATGAGCAGTTCTTC,TRBJ2-1,-,TRBV7-6,TRBD2
CASSSGQGNTEAFF,TGTGCCAGTAGTTCCGGACAGGGGAACACTGAAGCTTTCTTT,TRBJ1-1,few,TRBV19,TRBD1
CASSLASNEKLFF,TGTGCCAGCAGCTTAGCCTCGAATGAAAAACTGTTTTTT,TRBJ1-4,few,TRBV7-9,-
CASLGNTGELFF,TGTGCCAGCTTGGGAAACACCGGGGAGCTGTTTTTT,TRBJ2-2,few,TRBV10-3,-
CASSLPTGFRRDQPQHF,TGTGCCAGCAGCCTACCTACAGGATTTCGGCGGGATCAGCCCCAGCATTTT,TRBJ1-5,-,TRBV16,-
CASSPYLDRGHSGYTF,TGTGCCAGCAGCCCTTACTTAGACAGGGGGCATAGTGGCTACACCTTC,TRBJ1-2,-,TRBV7-8,TRBD1
CASSLEYPNRGRAFF,TGTGCCAGCAGCTTAGAATACCCCAACAGGGGGCGAGCTTTCTTT,TRBJ1-1,-,TRBV7-8,TRBD1
CASSVDGSRPYEQYF,TGTGCCAGCAGCGTAGATGGGAGCCGGCCCTACGAGCAGTACTTC,TRBJ2-7,-,TRBV9,-
CSVTGLAGYYNEQFF,TGCAGCGTAACGGGACTAGCGGGATACTACAATGAGCAGTTCTTC,TRBJ2-1,few,TRBV29-1,TRBD2
CASSERGHLASSHNEQFF,TGTGCCAGCAGCGAACGGGGACACCTAGCTTCGTCCCACAATGAGCAGTTCTTC,TRBJ2-1,few,TRBV7-3,-
CASSLSGGVSVYEQYF,TGTGCCAGCAGTTTAAGTGGGGGTGTTAGCGTTTACGAGCAGTACTTC,TRBJ2-7,few,TRBV28,-
CASRTGQVQETQYF,TGTGCCAGCAGAACCGGACAGGTCCAAGAGACCCAGTACTTC,TRBJ2-5,-,TRBV11-1,TRBD1
CASSPVAGEQETQYF,TGTGCCAGCAGCCCGGTAGCGGGAGAGCAAGAGACCCAGTACTTC,TRBJ2-5,-,TRBV4-2,TRBD2